The present T cell receptor beta chain was sequenced within a study of shared clonotypes between healthy human individuals. The study, taken as a whole, reports: Rarefaction revealed incomplete sorted-subset sequencing despite large depth. Relative to clonotypes present in all four donors, those not shared had lower generation probabilities.

Sorted-subset replicate PCR reactions were performed with around 200 ng DNA, corresponding to tens of thousands of T cell genomes. Data came from immunoSEQ multiplex PCR; TCRdb stores just in-frame clones and leaves some out. The sample carries about 660,000 clones, around 67% recorded once. Note on this clone: Its target is unknown.

The germline gives CDR1 SGHRS, CDR2 YFSETQ. V was cut by 7 bases and J by 3 bases, with 16 bases left in between. CDR3 length: 15 residues. Sequences were obtained from memory CD4+ T cells sorted from blood. As to subset: CD45RA-negative fraction. The chain couples TRBV5-1 to TRBJ2-2; D may correspond to TRBD1 or TRBD2 (5 bases each). This TCR derives from a woman aged 25 to 39 in good health. In nucleotides, the CDR3 is TGCGCCAGCCGATTCATCGGGGCAGACACCGGGGAGCTGTTTTTT. This sequence encodes CASRFIGADTGELFF. The full variable domain, rest sourced from reference TRBV5-1 and TRBJ2-2, is KAGVTQTPRYLIKTRGQQVTLSCSPISGHRSVSWYQQTPGQGLQFLFEYFSETQRNKGNFPGRFSGRQFSNSRSEMNVSTLELGDSALYLCASRFIGADTGELFFGEGSRLTVL.